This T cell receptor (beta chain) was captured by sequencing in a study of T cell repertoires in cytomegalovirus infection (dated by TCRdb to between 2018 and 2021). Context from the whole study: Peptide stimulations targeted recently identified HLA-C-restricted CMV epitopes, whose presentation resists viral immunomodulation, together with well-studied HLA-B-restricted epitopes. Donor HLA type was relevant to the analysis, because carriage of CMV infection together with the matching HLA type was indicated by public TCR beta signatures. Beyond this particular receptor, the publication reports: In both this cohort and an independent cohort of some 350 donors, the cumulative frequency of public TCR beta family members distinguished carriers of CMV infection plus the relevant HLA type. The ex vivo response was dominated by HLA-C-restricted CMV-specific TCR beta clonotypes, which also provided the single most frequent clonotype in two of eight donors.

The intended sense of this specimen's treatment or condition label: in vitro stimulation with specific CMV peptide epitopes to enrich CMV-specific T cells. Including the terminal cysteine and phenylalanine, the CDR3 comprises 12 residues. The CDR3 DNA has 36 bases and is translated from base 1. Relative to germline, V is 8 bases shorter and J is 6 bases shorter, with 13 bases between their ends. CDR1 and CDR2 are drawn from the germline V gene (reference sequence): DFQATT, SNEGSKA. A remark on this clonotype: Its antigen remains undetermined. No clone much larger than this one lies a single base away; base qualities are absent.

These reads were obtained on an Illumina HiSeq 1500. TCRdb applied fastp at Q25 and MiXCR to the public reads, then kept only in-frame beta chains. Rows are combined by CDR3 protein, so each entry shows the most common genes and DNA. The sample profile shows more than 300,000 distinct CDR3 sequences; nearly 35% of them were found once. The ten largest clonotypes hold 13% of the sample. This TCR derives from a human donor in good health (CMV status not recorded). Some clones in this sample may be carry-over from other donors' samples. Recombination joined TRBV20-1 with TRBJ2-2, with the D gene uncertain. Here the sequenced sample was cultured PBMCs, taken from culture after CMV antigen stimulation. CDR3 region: CSIIRSAGELFF. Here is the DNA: TGCAGTATCATCAGGTCGGCCGGGGAGCTGTTTTTT.